The 21 T cell receptor beta chains below all came from one sample that was sequenced in a study of identical twins. TCRdb itself ran the 5' RACE reads through MiXCR, one entry per CDR3 protein. The table has about 700,000 distinct CDR3 sequences, over 8.5% seen once. These data were likewise used in another study, on yellow fever vaccine responses in identical twins.

Sequencing was carried out using PBMCs. The receptors here all came from a young woman in good health.

There are a few counts of this clonotype. V gene TRBV15 combines with J gene TRBJ2-7, with 13 bases lining up with TRBD2. CDR1 LNHNV and CDR2 YYDKDF come from the germline V gene (reference sequence). The V gene end was trimmed by 2 bases and the J gene end by 5 bases; junction bases not matched to a gene: 6. The length of the CDR3 is 16 residues. In DNA form, the CDR3 reads TGTGCCACCAGCAGACGGACTAGCGGGAGTTCGAACGAGCAGTACTTC. Translating gives CATSRRTSGSSNEQYF. Combining the CDR3 with reference TRBV15 and TRBJ2-7 gives the whole variable domain DAMVIQNPRYQVTQFGKPVTLSCSQTLNHNVMYWYQQKSSQAPKLLFHYYDKDFNNEADTPDNFQSRRPNTSFCFLDIRSPGLGDTAMYLCATSRRTSGSSNEQYFGPGTRLTVT.

This clonotype was seen more than once but under ten times. V is TRBV28 and J is TRBJ1-5; no definite D call. Germline assignment: CDR1 MDHEN and CDR2 SYDVKM. Trimming cost V 5 bases and J 2 bases, with 19 bases left between them. The CDR3 is made up of 17 amino acids. The DNA for the CDR3 is TGTGCCAGCAGTGCGTACAACGGACTCATCGGCAATCAGCCCCAGCATTTT. Translation gives CASSAYNGLIGNQPQHF.

This clonotype was seen a few times. CDR3 sequence reads: CASSPTLTSGPYEQYF. DNA of the CDR3: TGTGCCAGCAGCCCCACCTTGACTAGCGGGCCTTACGAGCAGTACTTC. The chain couples TRBV2 to TRBJ2-7; 10 bases are shared with TRBD2. Germline trimming cut 6 bases from V and 4 bases from J; bases unmatched to any gene: 12. The CDR3 sequence is 16 residues long. Germline V gives CDR1 SNHLY, CDR2 FYNNEI.

At least ten counts were recorded for this clonotype. The J gene is TRBJ2-3, the V gene TRBV4-3; 8 bases fit TRBD1. Germline loops: CDR1 LGHNA, CDR2 YSLEER. The length of the CDR3 is 14 residues. Trimming cost V 4 bases and J 6 bases; bases outside gene matches: 6. The CDR3 sequence: CASSLDRAGDTQYF. DNA for the CDR3: TGCGCCAGCAGCCTGGACAGGGCGGGGGATACGCAGTATTTT.

This clonotype was counted only a few times. The rearrangement uses TRBV7-6 and TRBJ1-1; 7 bases agree with TRBD1. The CDR3 length is 16 residues. With V trimmed by 5 bases and J by 0 bases, 9 bases remained unmatched. Germline loops: CDR1 SGHVS, CDR2 FNYEAQ. The CDR3 protein is CASSPQPGGLNTEAFF. As DNA, the CDR3 is TGTGCCAGCAGCCCCCAGCCAGGGGGGCTGAACACTGAAGCTTTCTTT. Looking up the rest from reference TRBV7-6 and TRBJ1-1 gives the full variable domain: GAGVSQSPRYKVTKRGQDVALRCDPISGHVSLYWYRQALGQGPEFLTYFNYEAQQDKSGLPNDRFSAERPEGSISTLTIQRTEQRDSAMYRCASSPQPGGLNTEAFFGQGTRLTVV.

This clonotype was observed a few times. The gene calls are TRBV12-3 or TRBV12-4 and TRBJ2-1; the D gene could be TRBD1 or TRBD2 (5 bases each). This CDR3 is 14 amino acids long. Deletions cut 1 base from V and 8 bases from J, with 12 bases between. The DNA for the CDR3 is TGTGCCAGCAGTTTAGTCTGGGGGAAGGATGAGCAGTTCTTC. Protein sequence: CASSLVWGKDEQFF.

This rearrangement joins TRBV5-1 to TRBJ2-2; no clear D. In germline, CDR1 is SGHRS, CDR2 YFSETQ. The CDR3 covers 15 residues. V was trimmed by 2 bases and J by 2 bases, leaving 10 bases between them. The CDR3 DNA reads TGCGCCAGCAGCTTAAGTAGCAGAAACACCGGGGAGCTGTTTTTT. It specifies CASSLSSRNTGELFF. Full variable domain (rest looked up from reference TRBV5-1 and TRBJ2-2): KAGVTQTPRYLIKTRGQQVTLSCSPISGHRSVSWYQQTPGQGLQFLFEYFSETQRNKGNFPGRFSGRQFSNSRSEMNVSTLELGDSALYLCASSLSSRNTGELFFGEGSRLTVL.

This sequence joins TRBV20-1 and TRBJ2-5, with 15 positions matching TRBD2. The CDR3 contains 15 residues. CDR1 and CDR2 from the germline V gene are DFQATT and SNEGSKA (reference sequence). V gave up 5 bases and J gave up 2 bases; unmatched junction bases: 3. As DNA, the CDR3 is TGCAGTGCTGGACTAGCGGGAGGGAGTCAAGAGACCCAGTACTTC. This translates into CSAGLAGGSQETQYF.

This clonotype was counted only a few times. The chain joins TRBV12-3 or TRBV12-4 to TRBJ2-7, with D perhaps assigned TRBD1 or TRBD2 (5 bases each). V lost 6 bases and J 2 bases, leaving 11 bases between the germline ends. The CDR3 totals 13 residues. The DNA for the CDR3 is TGTGCCAGCAGCCGGGACCTCACCTACGAGCAGTACTTC. Its protein product is CASSRDLTYEQYF.

A few counts support this clonotype. The rearrangement uses TRBV10-3 and TRBJ1-6; perhaps TRBD1 as D (6 bases). CDR3 length equals 16 residues. Between the trimmed V and J ends, which lost 2 bases and 7 bases, there was a span of 15 bases. CDR1 and CDR2 (germline): ENHRY, SYGVKD. CDR3 coding DNA: TGTGCCATCAGTGAGACTCAGGGGCCTAGGAATTCACCCCTCCACTTT. Translating gives CAISETQGPRNSPLHF.

This chain connects TRBV5-6 to TRBJ2-7; D may correspond to TRBD1 or TRBD2 (7 bases each). Germline V gene lookup returns CDR1 SGHDT and CDR2 YYEEEE. This CDR3 has 13 residues. The germline V and J ends were trimmed by 5 bases and 6 bases, with 15 bases remaining between them. The CDR3 sequence: CASRRQGGGEQYF. In nucleotides, the CDR3 is TGTGCCAGCAGACGACAGGGAGGGGGCGAGCAGTACTTC.

The chain recombines TRBV27 with TRBJ2-1; D unresolved. The CDR3 runs to 16 residues. Germline V gene data show CDR1 as MNHEY and CDR2 as SMNVEV (reference sequence). V dropped 4 bases and J dropped 4 bases, with 17 bases sitting between them. CDR3 in amino acids: CASSSPSREGYNEQFF. The CDR3 DNA reads as TGTGCCAGCAGTTCTCCCTCTCGCGAAGGTTACAATGAGCAGTTCTTC.

In its sample, this clonotype was seen a few times. The genes are TRBV10-1 and TRBJ2-1; 7 bases line up with TRBD1. V shed 0 bases, J shed 2 bases, and the junction held 1 base outside the gene matches. The CDR3 contains 15 residues. Germline V gives CDR1 WNHNN, CDR2 SYGVQD (reference sequence). The chain's CDR3 is CASSESTGTYNEQFF. CDR3 coding DNA: TGCGCCAGCAGTGAGTCGACAGGGACCTACAATGAGCAGTTCTTC.

This clonotype was counted ten times or more. This sequence joins TRBV7-9 and TRBJ2-7; D gene unclear. Germline V gives CDR1 SEHNR, CDR2 FQNEAQ (reference sequence). V was pared by 6 bases and J by 3 bases, with 12 bases between. The CDR3 totals 13 residues. In DNA, the CDR3 is TGTGCCAGCAGGCCCGAAAGCTACTACGAGCAGTACTTC. This sequence encodes CASRPESYYEQYF.

This clonotype occurred a few times. The V gene is TRBV15, the J gene TRBJ2-7; 7 bases match TRBD1. The junction had 6 bases not matched to a gene; V was cut back by 5 bases and J by 2 bases. CDR3 length: 14 amino acids. The germline V gene encodes CDR1 LNHNV and CDR2 YYDKDF (reference sequence). The CDR3, as DNA: TGTGCCACCAGCGAGGACAGGATTACCTACGAGCAGTACTTC. Translating it yields CATSEDRITYEQYF.

CDR3 in amino acids: CASSFGGAQEQYF. CDR3 nucleotides: TGTGCCAGCAGTTTCGGAGGGGCTCAAGAGCAGTACTTC. This chain links TRBV12-3 or TRBV12-4 with TRBJ2-7; D perhaps matches TRBD2 (6 bases). CDR3 size: 13 residues. Trimming took off 3 bases at V and 7 bases at J, with 13 bases between the two ends.

The gene calls are TRBV4-3 and TRBJ1-4, with D maybe TRBD1 (6 bases). V dropped 1 base and J dropped 8 bases, with 11 bases sitting between them. Germline V gene data show CDR1 as LGHNA and CDR2 as YSLEER. The CDR3 spans 14 residues. CDR3 bases: TGCGCCAGCAGCCAAGCGGGGGCAGGGGAAAAACTGTTTTTT. Amino acids: CASSQAGAGEKLFF.

The table lists this clonotype with many counts. The chain employs TRBV4-1 and TRBJ1-5, with D unclear. This CDR3 comprises 15 residues. With 1 base removed from V and 2 bases from J, the gap between germline ends came to 9 bases. Germline V gene sequence: CDR1 MGHRA, CDR2 YSYEKL. This CDR3 is CASSQGADGNQPQHF. CDR3 nucleotides: TGCGCCAGCAGCCAAGGGGCAGACGGCAATCAGCCCCAGCATTTT.

In its sample, this clonotype was seen a few times. The chain's CDR3 is CASSIAGTGANVLTF. Here the CDR3 DNA reads TGTGCCAGTAGTATAGCTGGGACCGGGGCCAACGTCCTGACTTTC. The chain carries TRBV19 and TRBJ2-6; D may correspond to TRBD1 or TRBD2 (5 bases each). V was pared by 1 base and J by 4 bases, with 8 bases between. This CDR3 contains 15 residues. Per the germline V gene, CDR1 is LNHDA and CDR2 is SQIVND (reference sequence).

This clonotype has a count of ten or more. This chain links TRBV29-1 with TRBJ1-1, with a tentative D call TRBD1 (5 bases). This CDR3 region has 13 residues. Deletions cut 4 bases from V and 4 bases from J, with 13 bases between. CDR1 is SQVTM, CDR2 ANQGSEA, per germline. The CDR3 DNA sequence: TGCAGCGTTGGGTTCTTGGGGCCCACTGAAGCTTTCTTT. It codes for CSVGFLGPTEAFF.

The rearrangement uses TRBV7-2 and TRBJ2-2, with 7 bases matching TRBD2. V shed 1 base, J shed 0 bases, and the junction held 5 bases outside the gene matches. This CDR3 has 17 amino acids. Germline V gene data show CDR1 as SGHTA and CDR2 as FQGNSA. CDR3 nucleotides: TGTGCCAGCAGCTTAGGTACTAGCGCCGCGAACACCGGGGAGCTGTTTTTT. This encodes CASSLGTSAANTGELFF.